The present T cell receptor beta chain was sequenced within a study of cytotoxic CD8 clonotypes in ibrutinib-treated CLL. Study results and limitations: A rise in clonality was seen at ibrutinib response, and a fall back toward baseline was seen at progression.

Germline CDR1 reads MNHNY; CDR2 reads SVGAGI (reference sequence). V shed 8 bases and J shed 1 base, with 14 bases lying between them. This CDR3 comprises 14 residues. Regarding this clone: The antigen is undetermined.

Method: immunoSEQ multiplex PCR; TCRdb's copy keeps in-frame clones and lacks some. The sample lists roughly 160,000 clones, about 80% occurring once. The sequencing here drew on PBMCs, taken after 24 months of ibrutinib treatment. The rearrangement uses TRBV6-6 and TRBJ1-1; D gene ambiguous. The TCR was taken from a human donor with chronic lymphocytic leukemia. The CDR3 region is CASQSLVPNTEAFF. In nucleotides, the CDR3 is TGTGCCAGCCAGAGTCTGGTGCCGAACACTGAAGCTTTCTTT.